This T cell receptor (beta chain) was retrieved from a study of blood T cell repertoires in COVID-19. Clones were sequenced by immunoSEQ multiplex PCR, and TCRdb holds only the in-frame ones, with some missing. The repertoire holds 300,000 or so clones, approximately 90% seen once, with roughly 3.6% in the top ten. Sequencing input: peripheral blood. The receptor comes from a woman aged 40 to 49 with acute or convalescent COVID-19.

The CDR3 DNA reads as TGTGCCAGCACCAAGGGGGTCTCAATGAACACTGAAGCTTTCTTT. Protein: CASTKGVSMNTEAFF. The chain recombines TRBV2 with TRBJ1-1, with D possibly matching TRBD1 (6 bases). The V gene lost 7 bases and the J gene lost 0 bases, with 15 bases spanning the gap. The CDR3 length is 15 residues. Germline V gene sequence: CDR1 SNHLY, CDR2 FYNNEI.